The 5 T cell receptor beta chains given below trace back to one sample, sequenced in a study of siplizumab effects on memory and regulatory T cells. The method was immunoSEQ multiplex PCR; TCRdb's version includes in-frame clones alone and lacks a portion of them. Of 90,000 to 95,000 clones in the sample, over 85% were seen once. The specimen sequenced was CD8+ T cells sorted from blood. Receptors were obtained from a human donor in good health.

CDR3 residues: CASSWTESSYEQYF. The CDR3 DNA follows: TGTGCCAGCAGTTGGACAGAGTCTTCCTACGAGCAGTACTTC. V and J are TRBV27 and TRBJ2-7; TRBD1 might be the D (6 bases). CDR1 is MNHEY and CDR2 is SMNVEV in the germline V gene (reference sequence). V was shortened by 4 bases and J by 1 base, with 11 bases between the two germline ends. This CDR3 region has 14 residues.

V is TRBV7-9 and J is TRBJ1-4; perhaps TRBD1 as D (6 bases). Deletions cut 8 bases from V and 5 bases from J, with 15 bases between. This CDR3 is built from 14 residues. Germline lookup yields CDR1 SEHNR and CDR2 FQNEAQ (reference sequence). The CDR3 nucleotides are TGTGCCAGCCGTGCCCCAGGGGCCAATGAAAAACTGTTTTTT. Translated: CASRAPGANEKLFF.

This chain joins TRBV9 and TRBJ2-1, with TRBD2 matching over 11 bases. The CDR3 totals 15 residues. In germline, CDR1 is SGDLS, CDR2 YYNGEE. Losses at the gene ends were 1 base for V and 5 bases for J; bases not matched to a gene: 2. CDR3 coding DNA: TGTGCCAGCAGCGTAACGGGACTAGCGGACAATGAGCAGTTCTTC. It yields the protein CASSVTGLADNEQFF.

The chain combines TRBV5-6 with TRBJ1-2, with TRBD1 as a possible D gene (6 bases). Trimming shortened V by 3 bases and J by 7 bases, and 13 bases separated the two germline ends. Germline CDR1 reads SGHDT; CDR2 reads YYEEEE. The CDR3 runs 13 residues. In DNA form, the CDR3 reads TGTGCCAGCAGCTGGACAGTCGGAGCTGGCTACACCTTC. As protein: CASSWTVGAGYTF.

This chain joins TRBV15 and TRBJ1-2; D ambiguous. V was cut by 5 bases and J by 7 bases, with 14 bases left in between. Germline CDR1 is LNHNV and CDR2 is YYDKDF (reference sequence). The CDR3 contains 13 residues. The CDR3 sequence is CATSHSLASGYTF. The CDR3 nucleotides read TGTGCCACCAGCCACTCCCTCGCGAGTGGCTACACCTTC.